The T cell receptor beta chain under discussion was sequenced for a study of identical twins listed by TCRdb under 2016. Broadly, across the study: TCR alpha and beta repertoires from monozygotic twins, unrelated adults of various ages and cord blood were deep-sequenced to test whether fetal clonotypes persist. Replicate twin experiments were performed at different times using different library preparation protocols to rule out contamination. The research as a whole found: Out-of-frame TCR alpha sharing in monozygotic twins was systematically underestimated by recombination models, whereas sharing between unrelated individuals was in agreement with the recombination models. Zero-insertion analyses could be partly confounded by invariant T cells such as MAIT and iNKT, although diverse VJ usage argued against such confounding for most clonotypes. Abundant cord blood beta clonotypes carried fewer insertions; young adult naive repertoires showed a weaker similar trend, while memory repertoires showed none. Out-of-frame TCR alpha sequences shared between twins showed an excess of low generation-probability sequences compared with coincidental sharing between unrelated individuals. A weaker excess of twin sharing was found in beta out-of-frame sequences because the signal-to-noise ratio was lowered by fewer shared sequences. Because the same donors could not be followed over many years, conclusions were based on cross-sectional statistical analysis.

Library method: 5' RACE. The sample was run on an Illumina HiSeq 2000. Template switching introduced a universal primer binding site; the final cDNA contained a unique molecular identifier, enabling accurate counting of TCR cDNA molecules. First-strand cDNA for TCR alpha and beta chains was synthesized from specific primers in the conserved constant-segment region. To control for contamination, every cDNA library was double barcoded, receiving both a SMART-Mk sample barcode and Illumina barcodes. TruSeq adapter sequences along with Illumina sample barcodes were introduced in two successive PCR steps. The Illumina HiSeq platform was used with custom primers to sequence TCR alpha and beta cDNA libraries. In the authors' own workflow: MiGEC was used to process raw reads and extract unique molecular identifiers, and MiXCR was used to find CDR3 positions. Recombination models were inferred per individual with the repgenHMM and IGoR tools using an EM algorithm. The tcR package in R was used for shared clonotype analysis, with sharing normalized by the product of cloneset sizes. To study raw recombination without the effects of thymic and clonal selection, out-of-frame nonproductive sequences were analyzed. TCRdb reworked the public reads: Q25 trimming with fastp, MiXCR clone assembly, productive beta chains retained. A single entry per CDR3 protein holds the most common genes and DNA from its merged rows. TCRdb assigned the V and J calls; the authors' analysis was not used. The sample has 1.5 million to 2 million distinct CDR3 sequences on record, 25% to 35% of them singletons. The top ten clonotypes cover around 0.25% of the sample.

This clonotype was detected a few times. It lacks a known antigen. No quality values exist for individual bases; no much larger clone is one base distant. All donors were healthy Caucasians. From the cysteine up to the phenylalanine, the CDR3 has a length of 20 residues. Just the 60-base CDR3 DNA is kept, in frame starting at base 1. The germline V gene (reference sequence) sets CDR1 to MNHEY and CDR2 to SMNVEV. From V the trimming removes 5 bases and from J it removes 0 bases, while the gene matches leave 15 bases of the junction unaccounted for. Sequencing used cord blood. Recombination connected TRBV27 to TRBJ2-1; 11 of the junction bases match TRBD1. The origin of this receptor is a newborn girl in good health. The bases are TGTGCCAGCAGTAACATGGACAGGGGGCTAGCGGAAAGCTCCTACAATGAGCAGTTCTTC. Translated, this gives CASSNMDRGLAESSYNEQFF.